The 14 T cell receptor beta chains below come from one sample, sequenced in a study of blood T cell repertoires in COVID-19. Profiled with immunoSEQ multiplex PCR; TCRdb holds only in-frame clones, not every one. The table records about 35,000 clones, about 89% of them present only once. The sample taken for sequencing was peripheral blood. These receptor sequences come from a human donor in a cohort sampled during active COVID-19.

The chain links TRBV6-6 to TRBJ2-3; TRBD1 might be the D (6 bases). The germline CDR1 and CDR2 sequences are MNHNY and SVGAGI (reference sequence). This CDR3 is built from 15 residues. Trimming removed 3 bases at V and 1 base at J, with 11 bases between. CDR3 coding DNA: TGTGCCAGCAGTTATGGGACACGGGGCACAGATACGCAGTATTTT. This codes for CASSYGTRGTDTQYF.

The chain employs TRBV7-3 and TRBJ2-1; weak D call: TRBD1 (6 bases). The CDR3 loop spans 16 amino acids. Germline loops: CDR1 SGHTA, CDR2 FQGTGA. V was cut by 5 bases and J by 2 bases, with 16 bases left in between. Here the CDR3 DNA reads TGTGCCAGCAGCCCGCAACCCCGGACAGCCTACAATGAGCAGTTCTTC. This translates into CASSPQPRTAYNEQFF.

The chain carries TRBV28 and TRBJ2-1; 8 bases are a match to TRBD1. Germline V gene sequence: CDR1 MDHEN, CDR2 SYDVKM. This CDR3 has 16 residues. J gave up 10 bases and V 0 bases, and 11 bases lay outside the gene matches. The CDR3 nucleotides are TGTGCCAGCAGTTTATGGGGCTTAAAGACAGGGGTCGAGCAGTTCTTC. Protein sequence: CASSLWGLKTGVEQFF.

The CDR3 DNA sequence: TGTGCCAGCAGCTTAGCTAATGGGGGGGCGTCTGAGCAGTACTTC. It is translated as CASSLANGGASEQYF. The chain combines TRBV7-8 with TRBJ2-7; weak D call: TRBD2 (7 bases). Per the germline V gene, CDR1 is SGHVS and CDR2 is FQNEAQ. The CDR3 consists of 15 residues. Between the trimmed V and J ends, which lost 0 bases and 7 bases, there was a span of 16 bases.

This clone appeared a few times. DNA of the CDR3: TGTGCCAGCAGTTATTCTACAGGGGGCGAGCAGTACTTC. Its translation is CASSYSTGGEQYF. This chain connects TRBV6-2 or TRBV6-3 to TRBJ2-7, with 8 nucleotides matching TRBD1. With V trimmed by 3 bases and J by 6 bases, 4 bases remained unmatched. This CDR3 spans 13 amino acids. The V gene's germline CDR1 is MNHEY and CDR2 SVGEGT.

The rearrangement links TRBV6-5 to TRBJ2-3, with 10 bases lining up with TRBD1. The germline gives CDR1 MNHEY, CDR2 SVGAGI. The V segment lost 6 bases and the J segment 12 bases; nucleotides outside the gene matches: 9. This CDR3 is 13 amino acids long. In nucleotides, the CDR3 is TGTGCCAGCAGATTGACAGGGGGCTACTCACAGTATTTT. It yields the protein CASRLTGGYSQYF.

V gene TRBV7-2 combines with J gene TRBJ2-7, with 8 nucleotides matching TRBD1. The V segment lost 5 bases and the J segment 6 bases; nucleotides outside the gene matches: 12. The CDR3 sequence is 15 residues long. From germline, CDR1 is SGHTA and CDR2 FQGNSA. The CDR3 coding sequence is TGTGCCAGCAGCCACCTACGGGCCGGACAGGGCGAGCAGTACTTC. Translated, it gives CASSHLRAGQGEQYF.

The chain carries TRBV5-1 and TRBJ2-3, with TRBD1 identical over 7 bases. From germline, CDR1 is SGHRS and CDR2 YFSETQ. J lost 4 bases, V lost 0 bases, and 2 bases had no gene match. CDR3 length: 14 residues. The CDR3 is CASSLATGPDTQYF. The CDR3 coding sequence is TGCGCCAGCAGCTTGGCGACAGGGCCAGATACGCAGTATTTT.

The chain employs TRBV4-2 and TRBJ2-3, with TRBD2 matching over 11 bases. CDR1 and CDR2 from the germline V gene are LGHNA and YNFKEQ. V shed 4 bases, J shed 3 bases, and the junction held 6 bases outside the gene matches. The CDR3 consists of 16 residues. The CDR3 DNA reads as TGTGCCAGCAGCCGCACCGGGACTAGCGGAACAGATACGCAGTATTTT. This translates into CASSRTGTSGTDTQYF.

The chain links TRBV5-6 to TRBJ2-1; 8 nucleotides line up with TRBD1. After removal of 1 base from V and 2 bases from J, the junction contained 5 bases not matched to a gene. CDR1 and CDR2 (germline): SGHDT, YYEEEE. This CDR3 has 16 amino acids. Here the CDR3 DNA reads TGTGCCAGCAGCTTGCCGGGACAGGAAACCTACAATGAGCAGTTCTTC. This encodes CASSLPGQETYNEQFF.

The chain links TRBV5-6 to TRBJ1-2; the D is unclear. This CDR3 is built from 14 residues. V was trimmed by 1 base and J by 6 bases, leaving 13 bases between them. Germline values: CDR1 SGHDT, CDR2 YYEEEE. For the CDR3, the DNA is TGTGCCAGCAGCTTGCCTTGGCGAGGCGATGGCTACACCTTC. It translates to CASSLPWRGDGYTF.

This rearrangement joins TRBV4-2 to TRBJ2-6; the match to TRBD1 covers 8 bases. J was trimmed by 3 bases and V by 6 bases; bases with no gene match: 13. This CDR3 is built from 18 residues. CDR1 and CDR2 from the germline V gene are LGHNA and YNFKEQ. The CDR3 DNA sequence: TGTGCCAGCAGTCTGTGGCAGGGGGCGCGGTATGGGGCCAACGTCCTGACTTTC. It is translated as CASSLWQGARYGANVLTF.

CDR3 sequence (DNA): TGTGCCAGCAGTGAAACGACAGGGGGCTATGGCTACACCTTC. Translation gives CASSETTGGYGYTF. The chain recombines TRBV6-1 with TRBJ1-2; 9 bases fit TRBD1. Germline V lookup: CDR1 MNHNS, CDR2 SASEGT. The CDR3 contains 14 residues. J was trimmed by 4 bases and V by 2 bases; bases with no gene match: 2.

This sequence joins TRBV28 and TRBJ2-1; possible D gene TRBD2, 6 bases. Deletions cut 5 bases from V and 0 bases from J, with 11 bases between. The CDR3 spans 15 residues. Per the germline V gene, CDR1 is MDHEN and CDR2 is SYDVKM. CDR3 in amino acids: CASSGLRSSYNEQFF. CDR3 sequence (DNA): TGTGCCAGCAGTGGACTACGGAGCTCCTACAATGAGCAGTTCTTC.